The 27 T cell receptor beta chains below were found in one sample sequenced in a study of identifying expanded T cells in peripheral blood. Sequenced by immunoSEQ multiplex PCR; TCRdb stores in-frame clones only, minus some. The table lists some 120,000 clones, approximately 88% of them singletons, with 3.3% in the top ten. The sample comprised blood. The receptor set was obtained from a person aged 18 to 70 in good health.

The chain combines TRBV7-7 with TRBJ2-7, with D hard to call. CDR1 is SSHAT and CDR2 is FNYEAQ in the germline V gene (reference sequence). Trimming cost V 1 base and J 4 bases, with 8 bases left between them. This CDR3 spans 13 amino acids. The CDR3 is CASSLELGYEQYF. CDR3 DNA sequence: TGTGCCAGCAGCTTAGAATTAGGGTACGAGCAGTACTTC.

The chain links TRBV4-1 to TRBJ1-4, with 8 bases identical to TRBD1. This CDR3 is 15 amino acids long. Trimming took 1 base from V and 8 from J; bases not matched to a gene: 6. Germline values: CDR1 MGHRA, CDR2 YSYEKL. The chain's CDR3 is CASSQVGGQGEKLFF. CDR3 nucleotides: TGCGCCAGCAGCCAAGTAGGAGGACAGGGCGAAAAACTGTTTTTT.

This chain connects TRBV6-1 to TRBJ1-1; possible D gene TRBD1, 6 bases. The CDR3 runs to 15 residues. The V end lost 1 base, the J end lost 0 bases, and 9 bases lay between the germline ends. Germline CDR1 MNHNS, CDR2 SASEGT. The CDR3 is CASSEVRQVNTEAFF. DNA for the CDR3: TGTGCCAGCAGTGAAGTACGACAGGTGAACACTGAAGCTTTCTTT.

The chain employs TRBV30 and TRBJ1-2; D possibly corresponds to TRBD1 (5 bases). The V end lost 1 base, the J end lost 8 bases, and 8 bases lay between the germline ends. CDR1 GTSNPN and CDR2 SVGIG come from the germline V gene (reference sequence). CDR3 size: 11 residues. CDR3 sequence reads: CAWSAWGGYTF. In nucleotides, the CDR3 is TGTGCCTGGAGTGCCTGGGGGGGCTACACCTTC.

The chain couples TRBV15 to TRBJ2-1, with no clear D. The CDR3 has 15 amino acids. The germline V gene has CDR1 LNHNV and CDR2 YYDKDF (reference sequence). Trimming cost V 0 bases and J 3 bases, with 9 bases left between them. The CDR3 reads CATSRDAQVYNEQFF. The CDR3 DNA sequence: TGTGCCACCAGCAGAGATGCCCAGGTCTACAATGAGCAGTTCTTC.

This chain links TRBV11-2 with TRBJ1-6; D is uncertain. The CDR3 runs to 15 residues. Germline V CDR1 and CDR2: SGHAT, FQNNGV. The V and J ends lost 1 base and 8 bases respectively, with 12 bases between them. CDR3 sequence: CASSLASATYSPLHF. The CDR3 region has the DNA TGTGCCAGCAGCTTAGCGTCAGCAACTTATTCACCCCTCCACTTT.

The J gene is TRBJ2-1, the V gene TRBV5-4; no clear D. The V and J ends lost 5 bases and 9 bases respectively, with 18 bases between them. CDR3 size: 14 residues. Germline V CDR1 and CDR2: SGHNT, YYREEE (reference sequence). CDR3 protein: CASSQGISVFEQFF. CDR3 bases: TGTGCCAGCAGTCAAGGTATTAGTGTTTTTGAGCAGTTCTTC.

The genes are TRBV18 and TRBJ2-1, with 7 bases fitting TRBD1. The CDR3 covers 14 residues. Germline values: CDR1 KGHSH, CDR2 LQKENI. V lost 4 bases, J lost 7 bases, and 7 bases stayed unmatched. CDR3 nucleotide sequence: TGTGCCAGCTCACTCGGACAGGTCGGTAATGAGCAGTTCTTC. Amino acid sequence: CASSLGQVGNEQFF.

V is TRBV11-2 and J is TRBJ2-5, with 7 nucleotides matching TRBD2. This CDR3 has 13 amino acids. Trimming took 0 bases from V and 7 from J; bases not matched to a gene: 2. The V gene's germline CDR1 is SGHAT and CDR2 FQNNGV. The CDR3 nucleotides read TGTGCCAGCAGCTTAGAGTCGGGGGGGACCCAGTACTTC. Translation gives CASSLESGGTQYF.

The V and J genes are TRBV27 and TRBJ2-7, with 10 bases that match TRBD1. Per germline, CDR1 MNHEY and CDR2 SMNVEV (reference sequence). V was clipped by 4 bases and J by 0 bases; unmatched bases: 3. The CDR3 spans 15 residues. The CDR3 loop reads CASSSGQGTSYEQYF. The DNA for the CDR3 is TGTGCCAGCAGTTCGGGACAGGGGACCTCCTACGAGCAGTACTTC.

This chain uses TRBV13 with TRBJ1-1; TRBD1 matches at 9 bases. This CDR3 has 16 amino acids. The V gene end was trimmed by 4 bases and the J gene end by 3 bases; junction bases not matched to a gene: 9. Germline assignment: CDR1 PRHDT and CDR2 FYEKMQ (reference sequence). CDR3 region: CASSSGQGRRDTEAFF. The CDR3 nucleotides read TGTGCCAGCAGCTCAGGACAGGGGCGACGGGACACTGAAGCTTTCTTT.

This clone has just a few counts. The chain joins TRBV30 to TRBJ1-5, with D unclear. V was clipped by 3 bases and J by 2 bases, with 14 bases between them. The CDR3 loop spans 15 amino acids. Germline values: CDR1 GTSNPN, CDR2 SVGIG (reference sequence). This chain's CDR3 is CAWSRGSSGNQPQHF. The CDR3 DNA follows: TGTGCCTGGAGCCGAGGGAGCAGCGGCAATCAGCCCCAGCATTTT.

The CDR3 bases are TGTGCCAGCAGCTCGACAGGGAGTTCCTACGAGCAGTACTTC. This encodes CASSSTGSSYEQYF. The gene calls are TRBV11-3 and TRBJ2-7, with 7 positions matching TRBD1. Germline V lookup: CDR1 SGHNT, CDR2 YENEEA. The V gene end was trimmed by 4 bases and the J gene end by 1 base; junction bases not matched to a gene: 4. The CDR3 runs 14 residues.

The chain recombines TRBV27 with TRBJ2-1; D perhaps matches TRBD2 (7 bases). Trimming took 8 bases from V and 9 from J, leaving 11 bases between them. CDR3 size: 11 residues. Per the germline V gene, CDR1 is MNHEY and CDR2 is SMNVEV (reference sequence). CDR3: CASGGAREQFF. In DNA, the CDR3 is TGTGCCAGCGGGGGGGCTCGTGAGCAGTTCTTC.

This clone was recorded once. CDR3 region: CASSLVWGTGANVLTF. In nucleotides, the CDR3 is TGTGCCAGCAGCTTAGTCTGGGGGACTGGGGCCAACGTCCTGACTTTC. The V gene is TRBV11-3, the J gene TRBJ2-6; D possibly matches TRBD1 or TRBD2 (5 bases each). The ends were cut back, 1 base at V and 2 bases at J, with 9 bases in the middle. Germline CDR1 reads SGHNT; CDR2 reads YENEEA. The CDR3 totals 16 residues.

The chain combines TRBV5-4 with TRBJ1-1, with D possibly matching TRBD1 (6 bases). The CDR3 is 15 amino acids. In germline, CDR1 is SGHNT, CDR2 YYREEE (reference sequence). V lost 1 base to trimming and J lost 3 bases, with 13 bases between them. DNA for the CDR3: TGTGCCAGCAGCTTGCAACAGGGCGGAGACACTGAAGCTTTCTTT. It yields the protein CASSLQQGGDTEAFF.

V and J are TRBV7-2 and TRBJ1-4, with D possibly matching TRBD1 (5 bases). The CDR3 contains 15 residues. Germline V gene sequence: CDR1 SGHTA, CDR2 FQGNSA. The V and J ends lost 1 base and 7 bases respectively, with 13 bases between them. The CDR3 spells CASSLVGGVGEKLFF. The CDR3 DNA follows: TGTGCCAGCAGCTTAGTTGGGGGTGTGGGTGAAAAACTGTTTTTT. The variable domain in full, completed from reference TRBV7-2 and TRBJ1-4, reads GAGVSQSPSNKVTEKGKDVELRCDPISGHTALYWYRQSLGQGLEFLIYFQGNSAPDKSGLPSDRFSAERTGGSVSTLTIQRTQQEDSAVYLCASSLVGGVGEKLFFGSGTQLSVL.

V gene TRBV7-2 combines with J gene TRBJ2-5; D not resolved. Germline loops: CDR1 SGHTA, CDR2 FQGNSA. V was cut by 1 base and J by 2 bases, with 5 bases left in between. The CDR3 covers 13 residues. The DNA for the CDR3 is TGTGCCAGCAGCTTAGTACAGCAAGAGACCCAGTACTTC. It yields the protein CASSLVQQETQYF.

This sequence joins TRBV2 and TRBJ1-4; perhaps TRBD1 as D (6 bases). The CDR3 runs to 12 residues. CDR1 and CDR2 from the germline V gene are SNHLY and FYNNEI. The V and J ends lost 6 bases and 7 bases respectively, with 9 bases between them. For the CDR3, the DNA is TGTGCCAGCAGGGAACAGGGTGAAAAACTGTTTTTT. Protein product: CASREQGEKLFF.

CDR3 in amino acids: CASTRQGSGNTIYF. CDR3 DNA sequence: TGTGCCAGCACGAGACAGGGGTCGGGAAACACCATATATTTT. This chain uses TRBV6-1 with TRBJ1-3; TRBD1 agrees at 8 bases. CDR3 length: 14 amino acids. Germline CDR1 is MNHNS and CDR2 is SASEGT. Trimming at V came to 7 bases and at J to 4 bases, leaving 6 bases not matched to a gene.

DNA of the CDR3: TGTGCCAGCAGCTTAGTCGGTGGGGGCTCGGGGACTGAAGCTTTCTTT. It specifies CASSLVGGGSGTEAFF. The V call is TRBV7-2, the J call TRBJ1-1; possible D gene TRBD1, 6 bases. Trimming pared 1 base from V and 5 bases from J, leaving 17 bases between. Germline CDR1 and CDR2: SGHTA and FQGNSA. The CDR3 extends over 16 amino acids.

This sequence joins TRBV14 and TRBJ2-5, with unresolved D. The CDR3 is 15 amino acids. The V and J ends lost 4 bases and 4 bases respectively, with 16 bases between them. Germline CDR1 and CDR2: SGHDN and FVKESK. The DNA for the CDR3 is TGTGCCAGCAGCCCACTGGGCACAGTGTTAGAGACCCAGTACTTC. Protein product: CASSPLGTVLETQYF.

To note about this clone: A read error may produce the germline difference seen at one junction end. This chain links TRBV7-2 with TRBJ1-3; TRBD1 is a possible D gene (6 bases). The CDR3 is made up of 12 amino acids. Germline V gene data show CDR1 as SGHTA and CDR2 as FQGNSA. The CDR3 is CASSFGAGGHNF. The CDR3 DNA sequence: TGTGCCAGCAGCTTTGGGGCCGGGGGGCATAATTTT.

V is TRBV13 and J is TRBJ1-2, with D uncertain. The CDR3 is 13 amino acids. The ends were cut back, 5 bases at V and 7 bases at J, with 14 bases in the middle. Germline V gene sequence: CDR1 PRHDT, CDR2 FYEKMQ (reference sequence). CDR3 in amino acids: CASSLMGSVGYTF. The CDR3 bases are TGTGCCAGCAGCCTAATGGGCTCAGTTGGCTACACCTTC.

The table lists this clone with a count of one. This sequence joins TRBV7-2 and TRBJ2-1, with D possibly matching TRBD2 (5 bases). The CDR3 covers 12 residues. Trimming took 6 bases from V and 8 from J, leaving 11 bases between them. The germline CDR1 and CDR2 sequences are SGHTA and FQGNSA. CDR3: CASRGLDYEQFF. CDR3 nucleotide sequence: TGTGCCAGCAGGGGCTTGGACTATGAGCAGTTCTTC.

This clone was observed a handful of times. This chain joins TRBV30 and TRBJ1-1; no clear D gene. Trimming shortened V by 5 bases and J by 0 bases, and 7 bases separated the two germline ends. CDR1 is GTSNPN and CDR2 is SVGIG in the germline V gene (reference sequence). The CDR3 spans 12 residues. CDR3 region: CAWGFMNTEAFF. The CDR3 coding sequence is TGTGCCTGGGGTTTCATGAACACTGAAGCTTTCTTT. Full variable domain (remainder filled in from reference TRBV30 and TRBJ1-1): SQTIHQWPATLVQPVGSPLSLECTVEGTSNPNLYWYRQAAGRGLQLLFYSVGIGQISSEVPQNLSASRPQDRQFILSSKKLLLSDSGFYLCAWGFMNTEAFFGQGTRLTVV.

CDR3 sequence: CASSGSDTRDMSSPLHF. The CDR3 DNA reads as TGTGCCAGCAGCGGCTCTGACACAAGGGACATGAGCTCACCCCTCCACTTT. The chain uses TRBV9 and TRBJ1-6; the D gene is possibly TRBD1 (6 bases). Germline loops: CDR1 SGDLS, CDR2 YYNGEE. The CDR3 sequence is 17 residues long. V was cut by 3 bases and J by 10 bases, with 23 bases left in between.